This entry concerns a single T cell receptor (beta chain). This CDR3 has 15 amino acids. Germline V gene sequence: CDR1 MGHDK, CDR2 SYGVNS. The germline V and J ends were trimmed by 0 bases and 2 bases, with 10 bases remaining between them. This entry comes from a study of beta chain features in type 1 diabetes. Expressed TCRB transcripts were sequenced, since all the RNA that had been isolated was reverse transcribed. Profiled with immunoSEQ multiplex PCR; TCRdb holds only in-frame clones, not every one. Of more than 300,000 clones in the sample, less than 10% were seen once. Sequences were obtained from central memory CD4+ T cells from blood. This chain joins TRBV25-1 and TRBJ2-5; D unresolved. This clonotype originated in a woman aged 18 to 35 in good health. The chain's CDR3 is CASSEYSGGQETQYF. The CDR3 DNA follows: TGTGCCAGCAGTGAATATTCGGGCGGACAAGAGACCCAGTACTTC.